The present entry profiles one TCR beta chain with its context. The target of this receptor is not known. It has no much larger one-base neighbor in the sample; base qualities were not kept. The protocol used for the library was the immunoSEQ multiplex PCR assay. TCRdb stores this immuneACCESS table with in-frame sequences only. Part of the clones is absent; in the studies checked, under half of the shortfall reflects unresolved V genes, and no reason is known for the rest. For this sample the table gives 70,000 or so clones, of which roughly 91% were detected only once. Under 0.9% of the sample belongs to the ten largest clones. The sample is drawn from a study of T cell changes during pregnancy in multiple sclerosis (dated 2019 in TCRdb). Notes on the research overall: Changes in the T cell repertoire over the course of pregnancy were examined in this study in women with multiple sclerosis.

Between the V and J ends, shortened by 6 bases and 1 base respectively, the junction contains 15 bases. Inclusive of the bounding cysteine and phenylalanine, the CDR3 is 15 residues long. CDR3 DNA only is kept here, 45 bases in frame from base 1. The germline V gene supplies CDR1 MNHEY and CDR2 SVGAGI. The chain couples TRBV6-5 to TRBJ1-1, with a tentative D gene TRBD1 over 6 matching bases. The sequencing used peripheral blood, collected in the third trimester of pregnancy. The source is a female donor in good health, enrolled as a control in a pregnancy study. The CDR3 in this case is CASRTFGQPNTEAFF. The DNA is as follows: TGTGCCAGCAGGACCTTTGGACAGCCGAACACTGAAGCTTTCTTT.